The rows below give T cell receptor beta chains drawn from one sample of a study of cytomegalovirus exposure and HLA in healthy donors. Generated by immunoSEQ multiplex PCR, the TCRdb table keeps only in-frame clones and is missing some. Found here are 90,000 to 100,000 clones, around four fifths of them singletons; the top ten hold about 2%. Sequenced material: PBMCs. The receptor set was obtained from a man aged 35-49 years in good health and CMV-seronegative. Each CDR3 is given with its conserved first and last residue. D genes are given only for firm matches. Size tells how often a clone was seen (once, few, many) or the class of an expanded clone, and some rows leave it out.

>TRBJ2-1|-|TRBD1|TRBV2
CASSADRGSDEQFF
TGTGCCAGCAGTGCGGACAGGGGGTCAGATGAGCAGTTCTTC
>TRBJ1-3|-|-|TRBV19
CASSNPGTIYF
TGTGCCAGTAGTAACCCAGGGACCATATATTTT
>TRBJ2-3|-|TRBD1|TRBV9
CASSVGQGEIDTQYF
TGTGCCAGCAGCGTAGGTCAGGGGGAGATAGATACGCAGTATTTT
>TRBJ2-7|once|TRBD2|TRBV4-3
CASSQGLADLYEQYF
TGCGCCAGCAGCCAGGGACTAGCTGATCTGTACGAGCAGTACTTC
>TRBJ2-1|-|TRBD1|TRBV10-2
CASSLGTGGYNEQFF
TGCGCCAGCAGTCTCGGGACAGGGGGCTACAATGAGCAGTTCTTC
>TRBJ1-1|-|-|TRBV11-2
CASSLVRFLGTLTGTEAFF
TGTGCCAGCAGCTTAGTTCGGTTTTTAGGGACATTGACTGGAACTGAAGCTTTCTTT
>TRBJ1-5|-|-|TRBV5-1
CASSPLGALGQPQHF
TGCGCCAGCAGCCCTTTGGGGGCCCTGGGTCAGCCCCAGCATTTT
>TRBJ1-5|-|TRBD1|TRBV5-4
CAAGTGTKQPQHF
TGTGCCGCTGGGACAGGGACGAAACAGCCCCAGCATTTT
>TRBJ2-1|-|-|TRBV5-1
CASSLGQAGNEQFF
TGCGCCAGCAGCTTGGGCCAGGCGGGGAATGAGCAGTTCTTC
>TRBJ1-5|-|TRBD1|TRBV6-1
CASSAPGQGGYYSNQPQHF
TGTGCCAGCAGTGCGCCGGGACAGGGAGGGTACTATAGCAATCAGCCCCAGCATTTT